This TCR beta chain was profiled in a study of blood T cells in healthy people across ages. Study results and limitations: Any changes in expanded clonotypes were possibly confounded, as donor CMV status remained unknown. Long-lived donors carried more naive CD4+ cells and greater diversity than aged donors.

There are 14 residues in the CDR3. V was clipped by 7 bases and J by 5 bases, with 17 bases between them. The germline gives CDR1 MDHEN, CDR2 SYDVKM. The authors ran a second PCR of roughly 6 to 11 cycles using a sample-barcoded 5' primer and a J-beta primer mix. Every molecule of cDNA carried a tag from a template-switch adaptor with 12 random nucleotides. TCRdb fed the 5' RACE reads into MiXCR, producing one record per CDR3 protein. The data contain approximately 690,000 distinct CDR3 sequences, 58% of them seen just once; the ten biggest clones take up 35% to 40%. Individuals who donated were healthy Caucasians from Russia aged roughly 6 to 95. Note on this clonotype: Its target is not known.

The specimen sequenced was blood. V gene TRBV28 combines with J gene TRBJ1-1; D might be TRBD1 (6 bases). This sequence was found in a man in his sixties in good health. In nucleotides, the CDR3 is TGTGCCAGCATTGGGGGGGGGGCGCGAACTGAAGCTTTCTTT. Amino acid sequence: CASIGGGARTEAFF.